Listed below are T cell receptor beta chains from one sample, sequenced in a study of OX40 agonist ivuxolimab in advanced cancers. The repertoire was sequenced with immunoSEQ multiplex PCR; TCRdb's copy has only in-frame clones and lacks some. The data show more than 50,000 clones, 70% to 85% seen once. This material consisted of CD4+ or CD8+ T cells sorted from blood, taken in a trial of the OX40 agonist ivuxolimab. The receptor source for this set is an adult with an advanced solid tumor such as melanoma, head and neck, liver or kidney cancer. Both conserved end residues are part of each CDR3. Fields, in order: clone size, D gene, V gene, CDR3 length, J gene, CDR3 DNA, CDR3 protein. D genes are given only for firm matches. Clone sizes are given selectively: once, few, many, or a class where the clone is expanded.

few	-	TRBV7-8	13	TRBJ1-2	TGTGCCAGCAGTGGCGGGGGGTACTATGGCTACACCTTC	CASSGGGYYGYTF
once	-	TRBV7-2	15	TRBJ2-7	TGTGCCAGCAGACCGACCAGGGCAGGGAACTACGAGCAGTACTTC	CASRPTRAGNYEQYF
-	TRBD2	TRBV4-1	16	TRBJ2-1	TGCGCCAGCAGCCAATTCTCTAGCGGGGGGGGAGATGAGCAGTTCTTC	CASSQFSSGGGDEQFF
once	-	TRBV5-5	13	TRBJ1-2	TGTGCCAGCAGCCTATCGGGGGTGGGTGGCTACACCTTC	CASSLSGVGGYTF
-	-	TRBV7-6	13	TRBJ1-2	TGTGCCAGCAGCTTAATTCCGGGGGGAGGCTACACCTTC	CASSLIPGGGYTF
-	-	TRBV11-2	17	TRBJ2-3	TGTGCCAGCAGCTTAGCCCTCCAAGGTGCTAGCACAGATACGCAGTATTTT	CASSLALQGASTDTQYF
once	TRBD1	TRBV19	15	TRBJ1-4	TGTGCCAGTAGTGCACGACAGGGGCCTAATGAAAAACTGTTTTTT	CASSARQGPNEKLFF
once	-	TRBV7-8	15	TRBJ2-1	TGTGCCAGCAGCTTTTTGGGGGAGGGGGGGGGTGAGCAGTTCTTC	CASSFLGEGGGEQFF
few	-	TRBV30	15	TRBJ1-5	TGTGCCTGGAGTGGGGGACTCCTCCCCAATCAGCCCCAGCATTTT	CAWSGGLLPNQPQHF
once	-	TRBV25-1	14	TRBJ1-5	TGTGCCAGCAGTTCACAGCAGGGGAGTCAGCCCCAGCATTTT	CASSSQQGSQPQHF
-	-	TRBV5-1	14	TRBJ2-3	TGCGCCAGCAGCTTGGAGGCAGGGGCAGATACGCAGTATTTT	CASSLEAGADTQYF
-	-	TRBV6-1	17	TRBJ1-1	TGTGCCAGCAGTGAATCATCCGGGGTAGCAGTGAACACTGAAGCTTTCTTT	CASSESSGVAVNTEAFF
-	TRBD2	TRBV5-4	16	TRBJ2-3	TGTGCCAGCAGCTGGACTAGCGGGAGTGGTGCAGATACGCAGTATTTT	CASSWTSGSGADTQYF
-	-	TRBV19	14	TRBJ1-2	TGTGCCAGTAGTATAGTGGGGGAGAACTATGGCTACACCTTC	CASSIVGENYGYTF
few	-	TRBV5-6	12	TRBJ1-1	TGTGCCAGCAGCTTGGTGACAGTGGAAGCTTTCTTT	CASSLVTVEAFF
once	-	TRBV6-4	15	TRBJ1-1	TGTGCCAGCAGAAAAGACAGGAACATGAACACTGAAGCTTTCTTT	CASRKDRNMNTEAFF
-	-	TRBV18	13	TRBJ2-3	TGTGCCAGTTCGACGGGGAAATCAGATACGCAGTATTTT	CASSTGKSDTQYF
-	TRBD1	TRBV27	14	TRBJ1-6	TGTGCCAGCAGTTTGAGACAGGGGAGTTCACCCCTCCACTTT	CASSLRQGSSPLHF
-	-	TRBV21-1	20	TRBJ1-1	TGTGCCAGCAGCAAAGTAAGCGGACAGGGGGCACATCACATGAACACTGAAGCTTTCTTT	CASSKVSGQGAHHMNTEAFF
-	TRBD2	TRBV11-3	18	TRBJ2-7	TGTGCCAGCAGCTTAAGGTGGACAACAAGCGGGAGCTCCTACGAGCAGTACTTC	CASSLRWTTSGSSYEQYF
-	TRBD1	TRBV6-1	15	TRBJ1-1	TGTGCCAGCAGTGAACCGGGACAGATGAACACTGAAGCTTTCTTT	CASSEPGQMNTEAFF
-	-	TRBV11-2	13	TRBJ1-2	TGTGCCAGCAGCCGGGACAATAACTATGGCTACACCTTC	CASSRDNNYGYTF
many	-	TRBV6-1	13	TRBJ2-2	TGTGCCAGCAGTGAAAAAACCTTCGGGGAGCTGTTTTTT	CASSEKTFGELFF
-	-	TRBV7-7	14	TRBJ2-3	TGTGCTAGCAGCCTAGGACGAGCCACAGATACGCAGTATTTT	CASSLGRATDTQYF
-	TRBD2	TRBV7-2	18	TRBJ2-5	TGTGCCAGCAGCTTAGACTTAGCGGGGGGCCTCCTTCAGGAGACCCAGTACTTC	CASSLDLAGGLLQETQYF
once	-	TRBV5-1	16	TRBJ2-3	TGCGCCAGCAGCTTGGGCGGGGGCATTAGCACAGATACGCAGTATTTT	CASSLGGGISTDTQYF
-	-	TRBV6-1	13	TRBJ1-1	TGTGCCAGCAGCCCCATCGGGAACACTGAAGCTTTCTTT	CASSPIGNTEAFF
-	-	TRBV7-2	14	TRBJ1-2	TGTGCCAGCAGCTTGGGGACGGAGAACTATGGCTACACCTTC	CASSLGTENYGYTF
-	TRBD2	TRBV30	13	TRBJ2-3	TGTGCCTGGATGGTAGCGGGAACGGATACGCAGTATTTT	CAWMVAGTDTQYF
-	TRBD1	TRBV4-1	14	TRBJ1-2	TGCGCCAGCAGCCTGGGACAGGGGGACTATGGCTACACCTTC	CASSLGQGDYGYTF
-	-	TRBV5-1	12	TRBJ1-4	TGCGCCAGCAGAAGGGACACTGAAAAACTGTTTTTT	CASRRDTEKLFF